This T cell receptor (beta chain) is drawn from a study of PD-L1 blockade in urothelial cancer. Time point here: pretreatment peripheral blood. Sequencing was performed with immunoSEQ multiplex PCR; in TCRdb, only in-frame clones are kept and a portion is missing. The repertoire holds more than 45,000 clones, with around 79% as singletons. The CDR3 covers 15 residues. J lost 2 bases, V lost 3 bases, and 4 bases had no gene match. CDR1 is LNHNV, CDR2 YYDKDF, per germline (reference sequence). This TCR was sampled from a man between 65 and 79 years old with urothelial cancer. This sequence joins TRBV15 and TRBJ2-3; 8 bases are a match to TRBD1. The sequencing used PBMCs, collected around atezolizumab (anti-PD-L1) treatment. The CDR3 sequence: CATSRDRVYTDTQYF. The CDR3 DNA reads TGTGCCACCAGCAGGGACAGGGTTTACACAGATACGCAGTATTTT.